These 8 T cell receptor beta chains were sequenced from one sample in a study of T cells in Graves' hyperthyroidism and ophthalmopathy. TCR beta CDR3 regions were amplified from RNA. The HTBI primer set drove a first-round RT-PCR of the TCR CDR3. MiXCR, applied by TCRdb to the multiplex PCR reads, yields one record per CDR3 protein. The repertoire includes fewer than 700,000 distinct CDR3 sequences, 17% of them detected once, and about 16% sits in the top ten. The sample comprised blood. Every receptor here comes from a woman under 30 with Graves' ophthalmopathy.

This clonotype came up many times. The chain's CDR3 is CASYYRVGFGTDTQYF. CDR3 DNA sequence: TGTGCCAGCTATTACAGGGTGGGGTTTGGCACAGATACGCAGTATTTT. The chain carries TRBV27 and TRBJ2-3; D possibly corresponds to TRBD1 (6 bases). In germline, CDR1 is MNHEY, CDR2 SMNVEV (reference sequence). The CDR3 sequence is 16 residues long. V lost 8 bases and J lost 1, with 19 bases in between.

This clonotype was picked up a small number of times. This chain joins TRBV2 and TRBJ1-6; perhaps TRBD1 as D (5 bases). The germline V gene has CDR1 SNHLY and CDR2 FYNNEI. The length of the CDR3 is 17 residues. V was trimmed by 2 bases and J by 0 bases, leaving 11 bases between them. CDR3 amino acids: CASSEQWGSSYNSPLHF. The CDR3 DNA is TGTGCCAGCAGTGAACAGTGGGGGAGCTCCTATAATTCACCCCTCCACTTT.

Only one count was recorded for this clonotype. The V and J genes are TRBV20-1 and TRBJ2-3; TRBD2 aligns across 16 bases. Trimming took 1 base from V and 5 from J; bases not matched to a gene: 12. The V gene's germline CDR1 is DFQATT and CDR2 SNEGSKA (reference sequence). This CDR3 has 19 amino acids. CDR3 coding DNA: TGCAGTGCTAGAGTAAATCTGGGACTAGCGGGGGGGCCAGAAGATACGCAGTATTTT. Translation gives CSARVNLGLAGGPEDTQYF.

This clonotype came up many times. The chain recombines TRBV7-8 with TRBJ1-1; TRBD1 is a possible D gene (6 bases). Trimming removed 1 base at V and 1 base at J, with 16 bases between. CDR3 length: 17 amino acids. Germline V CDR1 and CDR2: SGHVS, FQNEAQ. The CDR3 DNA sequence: TGTGCCAGCAGCTTAGGTCGGGGGGGGGCCGGGAACACTGAAGCTTTCTTT. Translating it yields CASSLGRGGAGNTEAFF.

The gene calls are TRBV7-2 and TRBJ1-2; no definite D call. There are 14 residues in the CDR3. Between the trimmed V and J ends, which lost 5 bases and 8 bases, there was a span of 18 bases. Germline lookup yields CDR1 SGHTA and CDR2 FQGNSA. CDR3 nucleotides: TGTGCCAGCAGCCCAGAAGACGGTCGTCGGGGCTACACCTTC. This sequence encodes CASSPEDGRRGYTF.

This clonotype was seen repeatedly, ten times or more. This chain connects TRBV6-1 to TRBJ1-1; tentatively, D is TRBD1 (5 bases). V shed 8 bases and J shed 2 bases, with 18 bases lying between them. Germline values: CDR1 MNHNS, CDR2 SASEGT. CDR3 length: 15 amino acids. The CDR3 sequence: CASGSGGVANTEAFF. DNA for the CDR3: TGTGCCAGCGGAAGCGGGGGGGTGGCAAACACTGAAGCTTTCTTT.

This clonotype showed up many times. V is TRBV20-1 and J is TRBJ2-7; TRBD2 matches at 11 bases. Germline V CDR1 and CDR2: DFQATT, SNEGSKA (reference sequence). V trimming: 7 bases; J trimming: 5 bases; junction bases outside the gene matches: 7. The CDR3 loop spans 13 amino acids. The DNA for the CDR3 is TGCAGTGAACTAGCGGGAGTAGGCGACGAGCAGTACTTC. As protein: CSELAGVGDEQYF.

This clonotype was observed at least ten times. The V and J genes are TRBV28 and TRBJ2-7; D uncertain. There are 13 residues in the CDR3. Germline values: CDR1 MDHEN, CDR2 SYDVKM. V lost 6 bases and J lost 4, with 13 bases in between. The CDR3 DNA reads TGTGCCAGCAGACCTAGACTCCTTTACGAGCAGTACTTC. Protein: CASRPRLLYEQYF.